Described below is a single T cell receptor beta chain sequence and its context. What this receptor recognizes is not known. No per-base quality is available; no much larger clone lies one base away. Other DNA sequences in this sample translate to the same CDR3. The sample is drawn from a study of shared clonotypes between healthy human individuals (dated by TCRdb to 2018 to 2021). About the study as a whole: The cohort comprised two women and a few men aged 18 to 49 years. For each donor, CD4 naive and CD4 memory were each given three plates, CD8 naive was given two plates, and CD8 memory was given one plate. The study deeply sequenced blood TCR repertoires of five healthy adults to estimate repertoire size and the extent of clonotype sharing between individuals. To increase sequencing depth and limit assay-specific biases, TCR repertoire library preparation and sequencing were carried out by different laboratories using diverse techniques. Per donor, leukapheresis produced somewhere between about 0.85 and 8.9 billion PBMCs. Results and caveats for the whole study, not just this receptor: Only blood was sampled, and tissue TCR repertoires likely differ from those in blood. Roughly 5.2% of naive CD4, 3.5% of naive CD8, about 2.5% of memory CD4, and about 0.4% of memory CD8 clonotypes were shared across four donors. Even with the large sequencing depth, rarefaction of the sorted-subset datasets indicated that sequencing was incomplete. Naive subsets generally had larger estimated clonotype richness than memory subsets did. Compared with non-shared clonotypes, the clonotypes found in all four sorted-subset donors had higher generation probabilities. Pairwise subsampling led to the expectation that sequencing depth would affect the degree of clonotype sharing among donors. Because the study included only a small number of donors, the genetic and exposure-history diversity represented was limited.

TCR CDR3 regions were amplified from genomic DNA by multiplex PCR using the deep immunoSEQ assay. Extracted genomic DNA from each cell subset was spread evenly across all wells of several immunoSEQ 96-well plates, with each plate serving as a replicate. For sorted subsets, about 200 ng genomic DNA, equal to 25,000 to 35,000 T cell genomes, was loaded into each replicate PCR. The purified libraries were quantified using a Qubit 3.0 fluorometer, sized with a Bioanalyzer 2100, and then quantified again using the KAPA Library Quantification kit. Each immunoSEQ 96-well plate was sequenced on its own single-read 150-cycle Illumina NextSeq 550 flow cell. Processing in the source paper ran as follows. Because only junctional sequences without quality scores were contained in the immunoSEQ output, filtering matching that applied to full-length reads could not be performed. Sequences were annotated with PyIR, a Python wrapper for IgBLAST v1.9, and V/J genes and CDR3 were assigned using IMGT germline references. Reads with weak V/J assignments (E-value above 1e-6), missing CDR3, stop codons, out-of-frame junctions, or ambiguous translated residues were removed. V3J clonotypes were defined by identical inferred V gene, J gene, and CDR3 amino acid sequence. Percentage overlap between repertoires was calculated by dividing the number of shared unique clonotypes by the size of the smaller repertoire. Richness of each repertoire was evaluated using RTK rarefaction, the Chao1 estimator, and Recon v2.1 estimates of unobserved clonotypes. OLGA was used to compute generation probabilities for all TCRbeta clonotypes that the gDNA method yielded from a handful of donors. In TCRdb, the immuneACCESS table is reduced to in-frame sequences with V and J assigned. These tables do not hold every clone; where another copy was compared, an unresolved V gene accounts for under half, and the others remain unexplained. For V, J and clone size, that table is used; D and trimming come from the DNA. The sample table holds approximately 2.4 million clones, of which 95% were seen once. Roughly 0.13% of the sample is in the top ten clones.

The germline V gene encodes CDR1 SNHLY and CDR2 FYNNEI. At the junction V is shortened by 7 bases and J by 0 bases, with 9 bases in between. Counted from cysteine to phenylalanine, this CDR3 has 13 amino acids. Left in the record is the CDR3 DNA by itself, 39 bases read in frame from the first base. Healthy HIV-negative adults with no recently reported acute infections or vaccinations were included as donors. All donors were Caucasian adults living in Nashville, Tennessee, USA. CD4+ T cells were enriched by magnetic negative selection, after which naive cells were positively selected on CD45RA and the negative fraction was taken as the memory subset. Blood was collected by leukapheresis, and PBMCs were isolated by Ficoll-Histopaque density gradient centrifugation and then cryopreserved in liquid nitrogen vapor phase. Analytical flow cytometry was used to check the purity and quantity of each magnetically sorted T cell population. Each sorted fraction had its genomic DNA isolated and then quantified by UV absorbance on a Nanodrop 2000c.

The material sequenced was naive CD4+ T cells sorted from blood. The sample's cell subset or site, from its label and the paper: CD45RA+ positively selected. This clonotype originated in a young man in good health. Here the chain combines TRBV2 and TRBJ1-1; D gene: possibly TRBD1, on 5 matching bases. The nucleotides read TGTGCCAGCACCGGACAAATGAACACTGAAGCTTTCTTT. This encodes CASTGQMNTEAFF.